This TCR beta chain was obtained from a study of T-cell memory formation after mild COVID-19. A single record per CDR3 protein comes from TCRdb applying MiXCR to the 5' RACE reads. Among about 430,000 distinct CDR3 sequences listed, 24% were seen once. J was trimmed by 5 bases and V by 1 base; bases with no gene match: 7. The CDR3 is made up of 15 amino acids. Germline V lookup: CDR1 SGHRS, CDR2 YFSETQ. The sequenced sample was PBMCs or a T cell subset sorted from them (not recorded which). The V call is TRBV5-1, the J call TRBJ2-7; 9 nucleotides match TRBD2. This sequence was found in an adult woman who had mild COVID-19 (a few samples of this study predate the infection). Cell type and time point are not known. The DNA of the CDR3 is TGCGCCAGCAGCTTGAGGCGGGAGGGGGGCCACGAGCAGTACTTC. This encodes CASSLRREGGHEQYF.